Shown below are 19 T cell receptor beta chains from a single sample sequenced in a study of T cells in narcolepsy. The table came from immunoSEQ multiplex PCR; TCRdb's copy has only in-frame clones and leaves some out. Among tens of thousands of clones listed, roughly 87% were seen once. The specimen sequenced was CD45RA- memory CD4+ T cells from PBMCs. These receptors were obtained from a human donor with narcolepsy.

The V call is TRBV5-6, the J call TRBJ1-2; 9 nucleotides line up with TRBD1. The ends lost 6 bases at V and 8 bases at J; junction bases unmatched: 5. Germline V CDR1 and CDR2: SGHDT, YYEEEE. The CDR3 runs to 12 residues. The DNA of the CDR3 is TGTGCCAGCAACAGGGGGCGCATCGGCTACACCTTC. It encodes CASNRGRIGYTF.

This rearrangement joins TRBV6-1 to TRBJ2-7; the D is unclear. The germline V gene encodes CDR1 MNHNS and CDR2 SASEGT. Deletions cut 8 bases from V and 0 bases from J, with 11 bases between. This CDR3 has 13 amino acids. The CDR3 sequence: CASDSAYSYEQYF. CDR3 DNA: TGTGCCAGCGATTCCGCATACTCCTACGAGCAGTACTTC.

The chain couples TRBV9 to TRBJ1-1; the D gene is possibly TRBD1 (5 bases). This CDR3 contains 17 residues. V shed 4 bases and J shed 2 bases, with 21 bases lying between them. Looked up from germline, CDR1 is SGDLS and CDR2 is YYNGEE. This chain's CDR3 is CASSPQLGQGGNTEAFF. The CDR3 DNA is TGTGCCAGCAGCCCCCAGCTGGGGCAGGGAGGTAACACTGAAGCTTTCTTT.

The V gene is TRBV2, the J gene TRBJ1-3; TRBD1 might be the D (5 bases). CDR1 is SNHLY, CDR2 FYNNEI, per germline. The CDR3 totals 14 residues. V lost 7 bases to trimming and J lost 0 bases, with 10 bases between them. The CDR3 loop is CASNPDSSGNTIYF. The CDR3 bases are TGTGCCAGCAACCCCGACAGCTCTGGAAACACCATATATTTT.

The V and J genes are TRBV30 and TRBJ1-5; D is possibly TRBD1 (5 bases). Germline CDR1 is GTSNPN and CDR2 is SVGIG (reference sequence). The CDR3 consists of 14 residues. V shed 5 bases and J shed 6 bases, with 17 bases lying between them. The CDR3 coding sequence is TGTGCCTGGGGGGACCGATTAGCAAGTCAGCCCCAGCATTTT. Translating gives CAWGDRLASQPQHF.

The chain couples TRBV9 to TRBJ2-3; D uncertain. This CDR3 is 16 amino acids long. V lost 0 bases and J lost 0, with 11 bases in between. CDR1 is SGDLS, CDR2 YYNGEE, per germline. CDR3 sequence: CASSVGSEISTDTQYF. CDR3 nucleotide sequence: TGTGCCAGCAGCGTAGGATCGGAGATTAGCACAGATACGCAGTATTTT.

V and J are TRBV10-2 and TRBJ2-3, with 10 bases identical to TRBD1. The CDR3 length is 13 residues. Per germline, CDR1 WSHSY and CDR2 SAAADI. The V segment lost 8 bases and the J segment 4 bases; nucleotides outside the gene matches: 3. The CDR3 spells CASRDRGADTQYF. CDR3 coding DNA: TGCGCCAGCCGGGACAGGGGAGCAGATACGCAGTATTTT.

J is TRBJ1-2 and V is TRBV19; D is unresolved. Per the germline V gene, CDR1 is LNHDA and CDR2 is SQIVND (reference sequence). The germline V and J ends were trimmed by 4 bases and 4 bases, with 4 bases remaining between them. There are 11 residues in the CDR3. The chain's CDR3 is CASSSLYGYTF. The CDR3 DNA reads as TGTGCCAGTAGTAGCCTCTATGGCTACACCTTC.

This clone has only a few counts. The chain couples TRBV7-3 to TRBJ2-2; TRBD2 matches 7 bases. This CDR3 is built from 17 residues. CDR1 is SGHTA, CDR2 FQGTGA, per germline. V lost 6 bases to trimming and J lost 4 bases; unmatched junction nucleotides: 14. The CDR3 DNA reads as TGTGCCAGCAGTCGGCGGGGAGGGGACCTCCCCACCGGGGAGCTGTTTTTT. Translating gives CASSRRGGDLPTGELFF.

The gene calls are TRBV9 and TRBJ1-1; D unresolved. There are 15 residues in the CDR3. The V gene lost 0 bases and the J gene lost 0 bases, with 9 bases spanning the gap. The germline V gene encodes CDR1 SGDLS and CDR2 YYNGEE. CDR3 sequence: CASSVGARMNTEAFF. The CDR3 nucleotides are TGTGCCAGCAGCGTAGGGGCACGTATGAACACTGAAGCTTTCTTT.

The chain couples TRBV7-3 to TRBJ2-7; D may correspond to TRBD1 or TRBD2 (6 bases each). The germline V gene encodes CDR1 SGHTA and CDR2 FQGTGA. Trimming took off 7 bases at V and 5 bases at J, with 21 bases between the two ends. The CDR3 has 15 residues. The CDR3 here is CASNFPRGSGDEQYF. Written as DNA, the CDR3 is TGTGCCAGCAACTTCCCCCGGGGGTCAGGGGACGAGCAGTACTTC.

V and J are TRBV6-1 and TRBJ1-3; tentative D call: TRBD1 (5 bases). CDR1 is MNHNS and CDR2 is SASEGT in the germline V gene. V was pared by 3 bases and J by 5 bases, with 5 bases between. The CDR3 covers 12 residues. CDR3: CASSEGRNTIYF. In DNA, the CDR3 is TGTGCCAGCAGTGAGGGGCGAAACACCATATATTTT.

The J gene is TRBJ2-2, the V gene TRBV7-2; D is unresolved. CDR1 SGHTA and CDR2 FQGNSA come from the germline V gene. CDR3 length: 13 residues. Trimming pared 1 base from V and 4 bases from J, leaving 4 bases between. DNA for the CDR3: TGTGCCAGCAGCTTAGACAGCACCGGGGAGCTGTTTTTT. Translation: CASSLDSTGELFF.

The rearrangement links TRBV5-4 to TRBJ2-7, with 9 bases lining up with TRBD1. Per germline, CDR1 SGHNT and CDR2 YYREEE (reference sequence). There are 15 residues in the CDR3. The ends lost 4 bases at V and 4 bases at J; junction bases unmatched: 9. CDR3 sequence: CASSRGQGGMYEQYF. The CDR3 DNA reads as TGTGCCAGCAGCAGGGGACAGGGAGGTATGTACGAGCAGTACTTC.

The chain has TRBV19 and TRBJ2-7; 10 bases line up with TRBD1. The CDR3 runs 16 residues. V lost 0 bases, J lost 3 bases, and 5 bases stayed unmatched. The V gene's germline CDR1 is LNHDA and CDR2 SQIVND (reference sequence). The CDR3 DNA reads TGTGCCAGTAGTATAGACCCGGGACAGGGGAGCTACGAGCAGTACTTC. Residues: CASSIDPGQGSYEQYF.

V gene TRBV6-5 combines with J gene TRBJ1-5, with D possibly being TRBD1 (5 bases). The CDR3 covers 13 residues. CDR1 is MNHEY and CDR2 is SVGAGI in the germline V gene. V was cut by 0 bases and J by 6 bases, with 6 bases left in between. CDR3 DNA: TGTGCCAGCAGTTACTCTGGGACTCAGCCCCAGCATTTT. The encoded protein is CASSYSGTQPQHF.

This chain links TRBV13 with TRBJ2-2; TRBD1 matches 10 bases. V lost 4 bases to trimming and J lost 4 bases; unmatched junction nucleotides: 0. CDR3 length: 14 amino acids. CDR1 is PRHDT, CDR2 FYEKMQ, per germline (reference sequence). CDR3 DNA sequence: TGTGCCAGCAGCTGGGACAGGGGCACCGGGGAGCTGTTTTTT. Translated, it gives CASSWDRGTGELFF.

The V gene is TRBV30, the J gene TRBJ1-2, with TRBD1 as a possible D gene (6 bases). The CDR3 loop spans 13 amino acids. The germline V gene encodes CDR1 GTSNPN and CDR2 SVGIG (reference sequence). CDR3 in amino acids: CAAHRGLNYGYTF. CDR3 DNA sequence: TGTGCAGCCCACCGGGGGCTGAACTATGGCTACACCTTC.

The count of this clone is one. J is TRBJ1-1 and V is TRBV5-4, with D unclear. The V gene's germline CDR1 is SGHNT and CDR2 YYREEE (reference sequence). V dropped 0 bases and J dropped 1 base, with 7 bases sitting between them. This CDR3 has 14 residues. The CDR3 here is CASSLEARNTEAFF. In nucleotides, the CDR3 is TGTGCCAGCAGCTTGGAGGCCAGGAACACTGAAGCTTTCTTT.